A single sample is the source of the 13 T cell receptor beta chains below, sequenced in a study of T-cell reconstitution after alpha-beta-depleted transplantation in children. Unique molecular identifiers were incorporated when the TCRbeta library was constructed. TCRdb reprocessed the PCR reads via MiXCR and lists one record per CDR3 protein. The table has about 600,000 distinct CDR3 sequences, approximately 12% seen once. The sample was PBMCs, mostly from graft donor cells, taken 360 days after TCRalphabeta/CD19-depleted stem cell transplant. These receptors were obtained from a male patient younger than 18 who had a stem cell transplant for acute myeloid leukemia, so the T cells may come from the graft donor.

This chain links TRBV15 with TRBJ2-5; TRBD1 matches 8 bases. The CDR3 is 15 amino acids. The J segment lost 4 bases and the V segment lost 2 bases, leaving 6 bases of the junction unmatched. Germline assignment: CDR1 LNHNV and CDR2 YYDKDF (reference sequence). CDR3 DNA sequence: TGTGCCACCAGCAGAAGGAGTACAGGGGGAGAGACCCAGTACTTC. Protein sequence: CATSRRSTGGETQYF.

This clonotype was seen at least ten times. This chain uses TRBV28 with TRBJ2-1; 16 positions match TRBD2. After removal of 6 bases from V and 4 bases from J, the junction contained 6 bases not matched to a gene. This CDR3 has 17 amino acids. Germline CDR1 is MDHEN and CDR2 is SYDVKM. The CDR3 nucleotides are TGTGCCAGCAGAGGGGGACTAGCGGGAGGGACTTACAATGAGCAGTTCTTC. As protein: CASRGGLAGGTYNEQFF. The full variable domain, its missing parts supplied by reference TRBV28 and TRBJ2-1, is DVKVTQSSRYLVKRTGEKVFLECVQDMDHENMFWYRQDPGLGLRLIYFSYDVKMKEKGDIPEGYSVSREKKERFSLILESASTNQTSMYLCASRGGLAGGTYNEQFFGPGTRLTVL.

In this sample, this clonotype turned up a few times. This chain links TRBV29-1 with TRBJ2-7; 12 bases fit TRBD1. The CDR3 sequence is 19 residues long. The V gene's germline CDR1 is SQVTM and CDR2 ANQGSEA. Unmatched junction bases numbered 17, after V lost 1 base and J lost 4 bases. CDR3 nucleotides: TGCAGCGTTGAAGCCGCCTGGGACAGGGGGCCCCGCGGGAGATACGAGCAGTACTTC. Protein: CSVEAAWDRGPRGRYEQYF.

This clonotype has a count of ten or more. The V gene is TRBV10-3, the J gene TRBJ2-7; perhaps TRBD1 as D (7 bases). The germline V gene encodes CDR1 ENHRY and CDR2 SYGVKD. The CDR3 extends over 12 amino acids. Trimming left V 7 bases short and J 5 bases short, with 12 bases between. The CDR3 spells CAITGGSHEQYF. DNA of the CDR3: TGTGCCATCACAGGGGGGTCCCACGAGCAGTACTTC.

The J gene is TRBJ1-2, the V gene TRBV9; D is possibly TRBD1 (6 bases). The ends were cut back, 4 bases at V and 6 bases at J, with 16 bases in the middle. The CDR3 loop spans 14 amino acids. Germline lookup yields CDR1 SGDLS and CDR2 YYNGEE. CDR3 bases: TGTGCCAGCAGCCACATGAGGGGGGCAAATGGCTACACCTTC. Its translation is CASSHMRGANGYTF.

This clonotype was seen ten or more times. The CDR3 DNA follows: TGTGCCAGCTCACGGGTCGAGGATACTGAAGCTTTCTTT. Amino acid sequence: CASSRVEDTEAFF. The J gene is TRBJ1-1, the V gene TRBV18; no definite D call. The CDR3 spans 13 residues. V was cut by 4 bases and J by 5 bases, with 11 bases left in between. Germline assignment: CDR1 KGHSH and CDR2 LQKENI.

This clonotype turned up a few times. This chain connects TRBV30 to TRBJ2-1, with D unclear. Germline loops: CDR1 GTSNPN, CDR2 SVGIG (reference sequence). This CDR3 is 15 amino acids long. Trimming cost V 2 bases and J 6 bases, with 17 bases left between them. Here the CDR3 DNA reads TGTGCCTGGAGTATGAGGAAGGTAATCGGCAATGAGCAGTTCTTC. Its protein product is CAWSMRKVIGNEQFF.

This clonotype was detected a few times. The J gene is TRBJ2-7, the V gene TRBV29-1; the match to TRBD2 covers 11 bases. This CDR3 contains 13 residues. Germline-derived CDR1 and CDR2 are SQVTM and ANQGSEA. V trimming: 7 bases; J trimming: 3 bases; junction bases outside the gene matches: 5. CDR3 protein: CSAGLAGHYEQYF. The CDR3 nucleotides read TGCAGCGCAGGACTAGCGGGCCACTACGAGCAGTACTTC.

The chain has TRBV4-3 and TRBJ2-5, with D possibly called TRBD1 or TRBD2 (5 bases each). Germline CDR1 is LGHNA and CDR2 is YSLEER. Trimming cost V 0 bases and J 4 bases, with 9 bases left between them. The CDR3 consists of 14 residues. CDR3 sequence reads: CASSQDFGAETQYF. The CDR3 bases are TGCGCCAGCAGCCAAGATTTCGGGGCAGAGACCCAGTACTTC.

This clonotype occurred a few times. The chain recombines TRBV6-5 with TRBJ2-1; TRBD2 agrees at 9 bases. J was trimmed by 8 bases and V by 2 bases; bases with no gene match: 10. CDR3 size: 16 residues. The germline CDR1 and CDR2 sequences are MNHEY and SVGAGI. The CDR3 protein is CASSYGAGGPRYEQFF. CDR3 sequence (DNA): TGTGCCAGCAGTTACGGGGCGGGAGGGCCTCGGTATGAGCAGTTCTTC.

The J gene is TRBJ2-5, the V gene TRBV7-9; D unresolved. CDR1 and CDR2 (germline): SEHNR, FQNEAQ (reference sequence). Trimming shortened V by 0 bases and J by 0 bases, and 8 bases separated the two germline ends. The CDR3 length is 15 residues. The CDR3 nucleotides are TGTGCCAGCAGCTTAGCCTTGGCGGACCAAGAGACCCAGTACTTC. Amino acid sequence: CASSLALADQETQYF.

This clonotype turned up a few times. The rearrangement uses TRBV29-1 and TRBJ2-7; 13 nucleotides line up with TRBD2. The germline gives CDR1 SQVTM, CDR2 ANQGSEA. The V and J ends lost 6 bases and 3 bases, in that order; junction bases with no gene match: 11. This CDR3 is built from 16 residues. CDR3 in DNA: TGCAGCGTAGTGGGACTAGCGGGACCCCCCAGCTACGAGCAGTACTTC. It codes for CSVVGLAGPPSYEQYF.

This chain uses TRBV9 with TRBJ2-2; 8 bases fit TRBD1. The junction had 6 bases not matched to a gene; V was cut back by 5 bases and J by 6 bases. Germline CDR1 and CDR2: SGDLS and YYNGEE. The CDR3 loop spans 14 amino acids. As DNA, the CDR3 is TGTGCCAGCAGTCGCCAGGGGGCTTCCGGGGAGCTGTTTTTT. Translation gives CASSRQGASGELFF.